One sample yielded the 32 T cell receptor beta chains listed below, sequenced in a study of technical replicates of blood from a handful of donors. Sequencing was performed with immunoSEQ multiplex PCR; in TCRdb, only in-frame clones are kept and a portion is missing. The profile shows under 85,000 clones, approximately 94% of them singletons. Sequencing input: T cells isolated from PBMCs. The receptors originated from a human donor in good health.

The chain recombines TRBV28 with TRBJ2-7, with a tentative D call TRBD1 (5 bases). The germline V and J ends were trimmed by 6 bases and 5 bases, with 8 bases remaining between them. The CDR3 contains 11 residues. The germline V gene has CDR1 MDHEN and CDR2 SYDVKM. CDR3: CASSPRDEQYF. CDR3 bases: TGTGCCAGCAGCCCCAGGGACGAGCAGTACTTC.

The V call is TRBV28, the J call TRBJ2-5, with TRBD1 matching over 7 bases. CDR1 is MDHEN and CDR2 is SYDVKM in the germline V gene. This CDR3 region has 13 residues. The J segment lost 7 bases and the V segment lost 6 bases, leaving 8 bases of the junction unmatched. CDR3 coding DNA: TGTGCCAGCAGACGGGACAGACTCGTGACCCAGTACTTC. Translated: CASRRDRLVTQYF.

The chain employs TRBV7-8 and TRBJ2-7; D remains unclear. The V end lost 1 base, the J end lost 2 bases, and 3 bases lay between the germline ends. Germline CDR1 SGHVS, CDR2 FQNEAQ. There are 12 residues in the CDR3. The CDR3 protein is CASSLDTYEQYF. In nucleotides, the CDR3 is TGTGCCAGCAGCTTAGACACCTACGAGCAGTACTTC.

The chain links TRBV5-4 to TRBJ2-7, with TRBD2 identical over 12 bases. This CDR3 is 17 amino acids long. The V segment lost 4 bases and the J segment 7 bases; nucleotides outside the gene matches: 15. The V gene's germline CDR1 is SGHNT and CDR2 YYREEE (reference sequence). The CDR3 is CASSPWTSGIRLKEQYF. Written as DNA, the CDR3 is TGTGCCAGCAGCCCATGGACTAGCGGGATTAGACTGAAGGAGCAGTACTTC. The full variable domain, completed using reference TRBV5-4 and TRBJ2-7, is ETGVTQSPTHLIKTRGQQVTLRCSSQSGHNTVSWYQQALGQGPQFIFQYYREEENGRGNFPPRFSGLQFPNYSSELNVNALELDDSALYLCASSPWTSGIRLKEQYFGPGTRLTVT.

The chain has TRBV4-1 and TRBJ1-5; TRBD1 matches at 12 bases. CDR3 length: 15 residues. Unmatched junction bases numbered 4, after V lost 3 bases and J lost 7 bases. The germline CDR1 and CDR2 sequences are MGHRA and YSYEKL. The CDR3 protein is CASSQGQGARQPQHF. In DNA form, the CDR3 reads TGCGCCAGCAGCCAGGGACAGGGGGCGAGACAGCCCCAGCATTTT.

V and J are TRBV2 and TRBJ2-7, with 13 bases fitting TRBD2. The CDR3 length is 15 residues. V lost 7 bases and J lost 2; bases outside the gene matches: 5. The germline gives CDR1 SNHLY, CDR2 FYNNEI. The CDR3 sequence is CASIQGTSGTYEQYF. The CDR3 DNA is TGTGCCAGCATTCAGGGGACTAGCGGGACCTACGAGCAGTACTTC.

This chain's CDR3 is CASSPTGLLMNTEAFF. Here the CDR3 DNA reads TGTGCCAGCAGCCCGACAGGCTTACTAATGAACACTGAAGCTTTCTTT. The V and J genes are TRBV13 and TRBJ1-1; possibly TRBD1 for D (6 bases). The CDR3 loop spans 16 amino acids. Germline V gives CDR1 PRHDT, CDR2 FYEKMQ (reference sequence). Between the trimmed V and J ends, which lost 5 bases and 0 bases, there was a span of 16 bases.

V usage is TRBV19 and J usage is TRBJ1-3; tentative D call: TRBD1 (6 bases). The ends were cut back, 5 bases at V and 9 bases at J, with 14 bases in the middle. The germline V gene has CDR1 LNHDA and CDR2 SQIVND (reference sequence). This CDR3 is built from 13 residues. In DNA form, the CDR3 reads TGTGCCAGTAGTGGGACACCGGGACGCACCATATATTTT. Translation: CASSGTPGRTIYF. The full variable domain, rest sourced from reference TRBV19 and TRBJ1-3, is DGGITQSPKYLFRKEGQNVTLSCEQNLNHDAMYWYRQDPGQGLRLIYYSQIVNDFQKGDIAEGYSVSREKKESFPLTVTSAQKNPTAFYLCASSGTPGRTIYFGEGSWLTVV.

The CDR3 reads CASSPQGIYGYTF. DNA of the CDR3: TGTGCCAGCAGCCCGCAGGGAATATATGGCTACACCTTC. The chain has TRBV14 and TRBJ1-2; a possible D gene is TRBD1 (5 bases). The V and J ends lost 4 bases and 5 bases respectively, with 11 bases between them. The length of the CDR3 is 13 residues. From germline, CDR1 is SGHDN and CDR2 FVKESK.

V usage is TRBV5-1 and J usage is TRBJ2-5, with D tentatively TRBD2 (6 bases). Germline V gene data show CDR1 as SGHRS and CDR2 as YFSETQ. With 0 bases removed from V and 10 bases from J, the gap between germline ends came to 22 bases. The CDR3 runs to 16 residues. The CDR3 protein is CASSLAGPGDLGGQYF. In nucleotides, the CDR3 is TGCGCCAGCAGCTTGGCGGGACCCGGTGATTTGGGGGGCCAGTACTTC.

This chain links TRBV10-3 with TRBJ2-7, with TRBD1 matching over 7 bases. There are 15 residues in the CDR3. Trimming at V came to 5 bases and at J to 0 bases, leaving 7 bases not matched to a gene. Germline V gene data show CDR1 as ENHRY and CDR2 as SYGVKD. The CDR3 is CAISTGTAVSYEQYF. CDR3 bases: TGTGCCATCAGTACCGGGACAGCTGTCTCCTACGAGCAGTACTTC.

The genes are TRBV4-1 and TRBJ1-1; the D gene is possibly TRBD1 (6 bases). V was pared by 4 bases and J by 6 bases, with 18 bases between. Per germline, CDR1 MGHRA and CDR2 YSYEKL. There are 15 residues in the CDR3. The CDR3 protein is CASSLETTGPAEAFF. The CDR3, as DNA: TGCGCCAGCAGCCTCGAAACAACAGGGCCCGCTGAAGCTTTCTTT.

This clone has just one count. The rearrangement links TRBV2 to TRBJ1-1; D is possibly TRBD1 (5 bases). The germline gives CDR1 SNHLY, CDR2 FYNNEI. With 4 bases removed from V and 3 bases from J, the gap between germline ends came to 18 bases. The CDR3 is 16 residues long. The CDR3 loop is CASSAIEGRVDTEAFF. The CDR3 DNA sequence: TGTGCCAGCAGTGCGATTGAGGGGAGGGTGGACACTGAAGCTTTCTTT.

V usage is TRBV7-6 and J usage is TRBJ2-7; tentative D call: TRBD2 (7 bases). V lost 3 bases and J 3 bases, leaving 18 bases between the germline ends. The CDR3 length is 16 residues. Germline V gene data show CDR1 as SGHVS and CDR2 as FNYEAQ. Here the CDR3 DNA reads TGTGCCAGCAGCTTGGGGGGCGGCGGGAGCGACTACGAGCAGTACTTC. This gives the protein CASSLGGGGSDYEQYF. The entire variable domain, with the rest obtained from reference TRBV7-6 and TRBJ2-7, is as follows: GAGVSQSPRYKVTKRGQDVALRCDPISGHVSLYWYRQALGQGPEFLTYFNYEAQQDKSGLPNDRFSAERPEGSISTLTIQRTEQRDSAMYRCASSLGGGGSDYEQYFGPGTRLTVT.

This chain uses TRBV4-1 with TRBJ2-2; D may be TRBD2 (6 bases). V lost 0 bases and J 3 bases, leaving 11 bases between the germline ends. In germline, CDR1 is MGHRA, CDR2 YSYEKL. The CDR3 totals 16 residues. CDR3 sequence (DNA): TGCGCCAGCAGCCAAGATGCCGGGACTGACACCGGGGAGCTGTTTTTT. It yields the protein CASSQDAGTDTGELFF.

This clone has a single count. The chain uses TRBV7-9 and TRBJ2-7; 10 bases match TRBD2. The CDR3 has 14 residues. CDR1 is SEHNR and CDR2 is FQNEAQ in the germline V gene (reference sequence). Losses at the gene ends were 7 bases for V and 7 bases for J; bases not matched to a gene: 10. The CDR3 here is CASKLLAGVEEQYF. The CDR3 DNA reads TGTGCCAGCAAGCTCCTAGCGGGAGTCGAAGAGCAGTACTTC.

V is TRBV6-1 and J is TRBJ2-7; D not certain. The CDR3 length is 16 residues. The germline gives CDR1 MNHNS, CDR2 SASEGT. V lost 0 bases and J lost 3, with 15 bases in between. The CDR3 is CASSEAASFLNYEQYF. The CDR3 bases are TGTGCCAGCAGTGAAGCGGCCTCCTTTCTGAACTACGAGCAGTACTTC.

This chain links TRBV7-9 with TRBJ2-7, with D perhaps TRBD2 (6 bases). The CDR3 has 15 residues. Germline CDR1 reads SEHNR; CDR2 reads FQNEAQ (reference sequence). V was cut by 4 bases and J by 3 bases, with 16 bases left in between. In nucleotides, the CDR3 is TGTGCCAGCAGCTCTACTGGGACTGAAAACTACGAGCAGTACTTC. Protein: CASSSTGTENYEQYF.

The chain uses TRBV11-3 and TRBJ1-2; TRBD1 matches 7 bases. CDR1 and CDR2 from the germline V gene are SGHNT and YENEEA. The CDR3 contains 16 residues. After removal of 0 bases from V and 4 bases from J, the junction contained 8 bases not matched to a gene. The DNA of the CDR3 is TGTGCCAGCAGCTTAGAAGGGGGCAGGGATGCCTATGGCTACACCTTC. Translation: CASSLEGGRDAYGYTF.

V is TRBV4-1 and J is TRBJ1-5, with D maybe TRBD1 (5 bases). Trimming stripped 5 bases from V and 4 bases from J, with 9 bases between. Germline CDR1 MGHRA, CDR2 YSYEKL. The CDR3 totals 13 residues. CDR3 in amino acids: CASSWGDNQPQHF. In nucleotides, the CDR3 is TGCGCCAGCAGCTGGGGGGATAATCAGCCCCAGCATTTT.

The V and J genes are TRBV6-5 and TRBJ2-7; tentatively, D is TRBD2 (6 bases). Germline V lookup: CDR1 MNHEY, CDR2 SVGAGI. The CDR3 is 15 residues long. V was shortened by 2 bases and J by 5 bases, with 16 bases between the two germline ends. Here the CDR3 DNA reads TGTGCCAGCAGTTACGGTGGAGCAAGGAGGGACGAGCAGTACTTC. This encodes CASSYGGARRDEQYF.

The V gene is TRBV5-6, the J gene TRBJ1-2; the D is unclear. Germline loops: CDR1 SGHDT, CDR2 YYEEEE. This CDR3 region has 13 residues. The V end lost 6 bases, the J end lost 4 bases, and 13 bases lay between the germline ends. The CDR3 loop is CASTSGSIYGYTF. The CDR3 DNA is TGTGCCAGCACCTCCGGGTCTATCTATGGCTACACCTTC.

The J gene is TRBJ1-4, the V gene TRBV25-1; no clear D. The V gene lost 4 bases and the J gene lost 0 bases, with 12 bases spanning the gap. The CDR3 totals 16 residues. Germline loops: CDR1 MGHDK, CDR2 SYGVNS. Here the CDR3 reads CASSATRGPTNEKLFF. The DNA for the CDR3 is TGTGCCAGCAGTGCAACTAGAGGGCCAACTAATGAAAAACTGTTTTTT.

This clone is a singleton in its sample. This chain links TRBV7-2 with TRBJ2-1, with D possibly being TRBD2 (5 bases). Trimming cost V 5 bases and J 7 bases, with 9 bases left between them. CDR1 SGHTA and CDR2 FQGNSA come from the germline V gene. The length of the CDR3 is 12 residues. CDR3 DNA: TGTGCCAGCAGCCGGACGGGGAATGAGCAGTTCTTC. Encoded protein: CASSRTGNEQFF.

J is TRBJ2-6 and V is TRBV5-1; 10 bases are shared with TRBD1. The length of the CDR3 is 17 residues. V was pared by 4 bases and J by 2 bases, with 6 bases of the junction left unmatched. Germline assignment: CDR1 SGHRS and CDR2 YFSETQ. CDR3 loop: CASSTSGTGAGANVLTF. CDR3 nucleotide sequence: TGCGCCAGCAGCACCTCCGGGACAGGGGCTGGGGCCAACGTCCTGACTTTC.

This clone was seen just once. The chain carries TRBV5-1 and TRBJ2-2; D not certain. Trimming pared 4 bases from V and 4 bases from J, leaving 14 bases between. The CDR3 totals 15 residues. Germline CDR1 SGHRS, CDR2 YFSETQ. The CDR3 loop is CASSMGQLGTGELFF. The DNA of the CDR3 is TGCGCCAGCAGCATGGGTCAACTCGGCACCGGGGAGCTGTTTTTT.

Of note for this clone: This same CDR3 is encoded by further DNA sequences in the sample. The V gene is TRBV30, the J gene TRBJ1-5; no firm D call. Trimming removed 0 bases from V and 5 bases from J, with 8 bases in between. The CDR3 has 13 residues. From germline, CDR1 is GTSNPN and CDR2 SVGIG (reference sequence). The CDR3 spells CAWSVRGDQPQHF. The CDR3 region has the DNA TGTGCCTGGAGTGTACGCGGGGATCAGCCCCAGCATTTT.

The CDR3 DNA sequence: TGTGCCAGCAGCTTGTTCCAGGGATCGGCAAAATATGGCTACACCTTC. This translates into CASSLFQGSAKYGYTF. The rearrangement uses TRBV5-6 and TRBJ1-2; a weak D match, TRBD1 (5 bases). The CDR3 runs to 16 residues. V was shortened by 1 base and J by 5 bases, with 18 bases between the two germline ends. From germline, CDR1 is SGHDT and CDR2 YYEEEE.

This clone was recorded a few times. The rearrangement joins TRBV5-1 to TRBJ2-7; D is possibly TRBD2 (6 bases). CDR1 and CDR2 from the germline V gene are SGHRS and YFSETQ. The CDR3 totals 17 residues. Trimming took 0 bases from V and 2 from J, leaving 18 bases between them. DNA of the CDR3: TGCGCCAGCAGCTTGGATATTCCGGGACTCCAAACCTACGAGCAGTACTTC. Residues: CASSLDIPGLQTYEQYF.

The rearrangement uses TRBV5-6 and TRBJ2-7, with TRBD1 matching 7 bases. V shed 4 bases, J shed 2 bases, and the junction held 6 bases outside the gene matches. The CDR3 length is 14 residues. Germline V gives CDR1 SGHDT, CDR2 YYEEEE. The CDR3 nucleotides read TGTGCCAGCAGCCACCAGACAGGGCCCTACGAGCAGTACTTC. Amino acid sequence: CASSHQTGPYEQYF.

This chain uses TRBV7-8 with TRBJ1-5, with D perhaps TRBD1 (6 bases). Germline-derived CDR1 and CDR2 are SGHVS and FQNEAQ. There are 15 residues in the CDR3. V dropped 4 bases and J dropped 8 bases, with 18 bases sitting between them. CDR3 nucleotides: TGTGCCAGCAGCTGGAACCGGGGCAAGGGGGAGCCCCAGCATTTT. This gives the protein CASSWNRGKGEPQHF.

V gene TRBV5-6 combines with J gene TRBJ1-6; TRBD1 matches 7 bases. There are 16 residues in the CDR3. V lost 0 bases and J lost 7; bases outside the gene matches: 7. Germline V lookup: CDR1 SGHDT, CDR2 YYEEEE. This chain's CDR3 is CASSLGQGSGNSPLHF. The CDR3 region has the DNA TGTGCCAGCAGCTTGGGACAGGGTTCTGGCAATTCACCCCTCCACTTT.